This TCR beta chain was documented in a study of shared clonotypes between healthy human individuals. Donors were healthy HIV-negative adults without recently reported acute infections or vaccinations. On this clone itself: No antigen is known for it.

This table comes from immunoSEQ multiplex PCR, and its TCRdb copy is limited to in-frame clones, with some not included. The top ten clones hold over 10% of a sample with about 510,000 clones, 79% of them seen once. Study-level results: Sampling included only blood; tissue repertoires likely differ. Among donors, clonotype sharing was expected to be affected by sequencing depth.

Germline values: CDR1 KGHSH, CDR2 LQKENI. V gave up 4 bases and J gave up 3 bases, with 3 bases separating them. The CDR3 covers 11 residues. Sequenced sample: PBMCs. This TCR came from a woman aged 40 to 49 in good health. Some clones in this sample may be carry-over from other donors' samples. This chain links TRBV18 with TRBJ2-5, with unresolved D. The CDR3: CASSLKETQYF. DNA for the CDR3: TGTGCCAGCTCACTTAAAGAGACCCAGTACTTC.